One and the same sample provided the 4 T cell receptor beta chains below, sequenced in a study of graft-versus-host responses after intestinal transplantation. Their antigens remain unidentified. Assay: immunoSEQ multiplex PCR; the TCRdb copy retains only in-frame clones and omits some. The sample holds about 90,000 clones, approximately 90% seen once. Sequencing was performed on unstimulated CD4+ T cells sorted from spleen or lymph node cells, taken before transplant. These TCRs come from a human donor who was the organ donor for an intestinal transplant.

The chain combines TRBV6-6 with TRBJ2-1; D is ambiguous. Germline CDR1 MNHNY, CDR2 SVGAGI (reference sequence). The CDR3 loop spans 13 amino acids. Deletions cut 5 bases from V and 9 bases from J, with 14 bases between. CDR3 sequence reads: CASSTVRSGEQFF. CDR3 bases: TGTGCCAGCAGTACGGTCCGGAGTGGTGAGCAGTTCTTC.

This chain connects TRBV9 to TRBJ2-7; perhaps TRBD2 as D (7 bases). Germline V gene lookup returns CDR1 SGDLS and CDR2 YYNGEE. The CDR3 has 12 amino acids. V gave up 3 bases and J gave up 6 bases, with 10 bases separating them. CDR3 amino acids: CASSAGGREQYF. The CDR3 coding sequence is TGTGCCAGCAGCGCGGGGGGCCGCGAGCAGTACTTC.

The V call is TRBV5-1, the J call TRBJ1-6; no clear D. V was trimmed by 0 bases and J by 0 bases, leaving 7 bases between them. The CDR3 runs 16 residues. Per germline, CDR1 SGHRS and CDR2 YFSETQ. The CDR3 protein is CASSLVGGSYNSPLHF. The CDR3 DNA reads as TGCGCCAGCAGCTTGGTCGGAGGCTCCTATAATTCACCCCTCCACTTT.

As to this clone: Other nucleotide sequences in the sample specify the same CDR3. The chain employs TRBV5-1 and TRBJ2-7; D gene uncertain. Between the trimmed V and J ends, which lost 2 bases and 1 base, there was a span of 7 bases. Germline V lookup: CDR1 SGHRS, CDR2 YFSETQ. CDR3 size: 13 residues. The CDR3 reads CASSFGSSYEQYF. CDR3 sequence (DNA): TGCGCCAGCAGCTTTGGCAGTTCCTACGAGCAGTACTTC.